The 22 T cell receptor beta chains below were found in one sample sequenced in a study of blood T cells in healthy people across ages. The authors ran a second PCR of roughly 6 to 12 cycles using a sample-barcoded 5' primer and a J-beta primer mix. TCRdb reanalysed the 5' RACE reads using MiXCR and keeps one entry per CDR3 protein. The data show about 1.1 million distinct CDR3 sequences, with less than 45% seen just once and approximately 14% held by the top ten. The sequenced sample consisted of blood. These receptors all stem from a man aged 18 to 29 in good health.

This clonotype was picked up a small number of times. The genes are TRBV20-1 and TRBJ1-5; D remains unclear. This CDR3 is built from 13 residues. Trimming shortened V by 3 bases and J by 4 bases, and 10 bases separated the two germline ends. CDR1 and CDR2 from the germline V gene are DFQATT and SNEGSKA (reference sequence). This CDR3 reads CSARSRGNQPQHF. The CDR3 DNA sequence: TGCAGTGCTAGGTCTCGCGGGAATCAGCCCCAGCATTTT.

This chain joins TRBV4-1 and TRBJ1-1; D may be TRBD1 (6 bases). CDR1 and CDR2 (germline): MGHRA, YSYEKL. V lost 0 bases to trimming and J lost 1 base, with 15 bases between them. CDR3 length: 17 residues. The CDR3 region has the DNA TGCGCCAGCAGCCAAGATGGCCGTGGGACACCGAACACTGAAGCTTTCTTT. Protein: CASSQDGRGTPNTEAFF.

This clonotype has ten or more counts. The chain carries TRBV10-3 and TRBJ2-1; D call uncertain. The germline V gene has CDR1 ENHRY and CDR2 SYGVKD. V shed 3 bases and J shed 2 bases, with 8 bases lying between them. The CDR3 sequence is 14 residues long. CDR3 coding DNA: TGTGCCATCAGTGAAGACCGCGCCTACAATGAGCAGTTCTTC. This gives the protein CAISEDRAYNEQFF.

The chain couples TRBV7-8 to TRBJ2-1; 9 bases agree with TRBD2. Germline V CDR1 and CDR2: SGHVS, FQNEAQ. The junction had 12 bases not matched to a gene; V was cut back by 4 bases and J by 5 bases. CDR3 length: 17 amino acids. CDR3 loop: CASSSYRRTSADNEQFF. In DNA, the CDR3 is TGTGCCAGCAGCTCATATCGACGGACTAGCGCCGACAATGAGCAGTTCTTC.

CDR3 region: CASGLGRGPHSYEQYF. The CDR3 nucleotides are TGTGCTAGTGGTTTGGGAAGGGGACCCCATTCCTACGAGCAGTACTTC. This rearrangement joins TRBV12-5 to TRBJ2-7; D tentatively fits TRBD1 or TRBD2 (5 bases each). Trimming shortened V by 1 base and J by 1 base, and 14 bases separated the two germline ends. The CDR3 covers 16 residues. Germline lookup yields CDR1 LGHNT and CDR2 FRNRAP.

The V and J genes are TRBV28 and TRBJ1-4, with TRBD1 identical over 10 bases. Germline CDR1 is MDHEN and CDR2 is SYDVKM. The CDR3 extends over 16 amino acids. With 4 bases clipped from V and 4 bases from J, the junction kept 6 bases outside the gene matches. The chain's CDR3 is CASSSTGGGNNEKLFF. The CDR3 DNA sequence: TGTGCCAGCAGTTCGACAGGGGGCGGGAATAATGAAAAACTGTTTTTT.

The chain combines TRBV4-3 with TRBJ1-4, with D possibly being TRBD1 (5 bases). The V and J ends lost 4 bases and 8 bases respectively, with 17 bases between them. The CDR3 loop spans 15 amino acids. Germline V gives CDR1 LGHNA, CDR2 YSLEER. The CDR3 region is CASSRDPGLGEKLFF. CDR3 coding DNA: TGCGCCAGCAGCCGAGACCCGGGACTGGGCGAAAAACTGTTTTTT.

The DNA for the CDR3 is TGTGCCAGCAGCGTAGCTCCCGGGGTTCGCACTGAAGCTTTCTTT. It yields the protein CASSVAPGVRTEAFF. The chain links TRBV9 to TRBJ1-1; unclear D gene. This CDR3 has 15 amino acids. The V end lost 0 bases, the J end lost 4 bases, and 13 bases lay between the germline ends. Germline-derived CDR1 and CDR2 are SGDLS and YYNGEE.

This chain uses TRBV14 with TRBJ2-5; no firm D call. The J call may be in error: the DNA end matches TRBJ2-7 better. Germline V gene lookup returns CDR1 SGHDN and CDR2 FVKESK. The CDR3 is made up of 13 amino acids. The CDR3 is CASSQINRDEQYF. The CDR3 DNA reads as TGTGCCAGCAGCCAAATTAATCGGGACGAGCAGTACTTC.

This chain links TRBV20-1 with TRBJ1-5, with D tentatively TRBD1 (5 bases). Germline CDR1 is DFQATT and CDR2 is SNEGSKA (reference sequence). With 2 bases removed from V and 2 bases from J, the gap between germline ends came to 10 bases. The CDR3 contains 14 residues. CDR3 in amino acids: CSARYGRGNQPQHF. The CDR3 DNA is TGCAGTGCTAGATATGGCAGGGGCAATCAGCCCCAGCATTTT.

Details on this clonotype: A junction boundary mismatches the germline segment, possibly from a read error. This chain links TRBV6-5 with TRBJ1-2; tentative D call: TRBD1 (5 bases). This CDR3 is built from 16 residues. Germline V gene lookup returns CDR1 MNHEY and CDR2 SVGAGI. The CDR3 DNA follows: TGTGCCAGCAGTTTGGGGGGGTGGGGAGCTAACTACGGCTACACCTTC. Amino acids: CASSLGGWGANYGYTF.

This clonotype was seen only a few times. The rearrangement joins TRBV7-9 to TRBJ1-1; D is ambiguous. The CDR3 has 12 amino acids. Germline loops: CDR1 SEHNR, CDR2 FQNEAQ (reference sequence). V lost 1 base, J lost 9 bases, and 9 bases lay in between. CDR3 sequence (DNA): TGTGCCAGCAGCTTAGAGGCAGCCCAAGCTTTCTTT. This translates into CASSLEAAQAFF.

This clonotype was detected many times. The chain couples TRBV29-1 to TRBJ2-3; unclear D gene. The CDR3 totals 13 residues. Trimming pared 4 bases from V and 2 bases from J, leaving 10 bases between. Germline CDR1 and CDR2: SQVTM and ANQGSEA. CDR3 nucleotide sequence: TGCAGCGTTGCGGGCAGAAACACAGATACGCAGTATTTT. This sequence encodes CSVAGRNTDTQYF.

This sequence joins TRBV27 and TRBJ1-6; 7 bases are shared with TRBD1. The V and J ends lost 6 bases and 16 bases, in that order; junction bases with no gene match: 18. The CDR3 runs 15 residues. Germline CDR1 is MNHEY and CDR2 is SMNVEV (reference sequence). In nucleotides, the CDR3 is TGTGCCAGCAGGACAACCTTTGACAGGGACCGGAGACTCCACTTT. It yields the protein CASRTTFDRDRRLHF.

In the case of this clonotype: The junction does not match germline at one end; this may be a read error. The V and J genes are TRBV20-1 and TRBJ2-5; 7 nucleotides match TRBD2. The CDR3 is 13 residues long. Germline V gene data show CDR1 as DFQATT and CDR2 as SNEGSKA (reference sequence). DNA of the CDR3: TGCAGTGCTAGGCGTCTAGCGGAAGAGGCCCAGTACTTC. Its protein is CSARRLAEEAQYF.

This clonotype was found a few times. The CDR3 is CASSLGGTRIPGEAFF. The CDR3 nucleotides are TGTGCCAGCAGTTTGGGGGGAACACGGATCCCGGGCGAAGCTTTCTTT. This chain links TRBV27 with TRBJ1-1, with D possibly TRBD1 on 5 matching bases. V lost 3 bases and J lost 8, with 22 bases in between. Germline CDR1 reads MNHEY; CDR2 reads SMNVEV (reference sequence). The CDR3 has 16 residues.

In its sample, this clonotype was seen a few times. The V call is TRBV6-5, the J call TRBJ1-1, with unresolved D. V shed 2 bases and J shed 7 bases, with 14 bases lying between them. CDR3 length: 14 residues. Germline CDR1 MNHEY, CDR2 SVGAGI. The CDR3 loop is CASSYRVRVGEAFF. The CDR3 DNA is TGTGCCAGCAGTTACCGGGTGCGGGTTGGTGAAGCTTTCTTT.

The CDR3 here is CASSEWTGGNEQFF. CDR3 sequence (DNA): TGTGCCAGCAGTGAATGGACAGGGGGCAATGAGCAGTTCTTC. The genes are TRBV6-4 and TRBJ2-1; TRBD1 agrees at 10 bases. Trimming at V came to 3 bases and at J to 6 bases, leaving 2 bases not matched to a gene. Germline-derived CDR1 and CDR2 are MRHNA and SNTAGT. CDR3 length: 14 amino acids.

This sequence joins TRBV5-6 and TRBJ1-1; D is unclear. Per the germline V gene, CDR1 is SGHDT and CDR2 is YYEEEE. With 0 bases removed from V and 0 bases from J, the gap between germline ends came to 12 bases. This CDR3 has 16 amino acids. Written as DNA, the CDR3 is TGTGCCAGCAGCTTGGAGAAGGGTTCGATGAACACTGAAGCTTTCTTT. Its protein product is CASSLEKGSMNTEAFF.

This clonotype turned up a few times. This chain uses TRBV6-6 with TRBJ2-5, with 9 bases aligning to TRBD1. V shed 5 bases, J shed 5 bases, and the junction held 12 bases outside the gene matches. Germline V gene lookup returns CDR1 MNHNY and CDR2 SVGAGI (reference sequence). The CDR3 extends over 16 amino acids. The CDR3 spells CASSVGGTGIWETQYF. The CDR3 DNA reads as TGTGCCAGCAGTGTGGGGGGGACAGGGATTTGGGAGACCCAGTACTTC.

The gene calls are TRBV20-1 and TRBJ2-5; weak D call: TRBD1 (6 bases). CDR1 is DFQATT, CDR2 SNEGSKA, per germline (reference sequence). Trimming removed 1 base from V and 11 bases from J, with 14 bases in between. The CDR3 spans 12 residues. The CDR3, as DNA: TGCAGTGCTAGAGTCACAGGGCTTGAGCAGTACTTC. The encoded protein is CSARVTGLEQYF.

This clonotype was counted a few times. V and J are TRBV20-1 and TRBJ2-4, with 9 positions matching TRBD2. The length of the CDR3 is 16 residues. From germline, CDR1 is DFQATT and CDR2 SNEGSKA (reference sequence). The J segment lost 2 bases and the V segment lost 3 bases, leaving 8 bases of the junction unmatched. The CDR3 sequence: CSASAGGGATKNIQYF. The CDR3 nucleotides are TGCAGTGCTAGCGCGGGGGGGGGCGCGACCAAAAACATTCAGTACTTC.